The 16 T cell receptor beta chains in this list originate from one sample, sequenced in a study of regulatory dendritic cells for organ transplantation. What these receptors recognize is not known. Sequencing was performed with immunoSEQ multiplex PCR; in TCRdb, only in-frame clones are kept and a portion is missing. The profile shows over 9,000 clones, roughly 90% of them singletons. Sorted T cells were CFSE-labeled and cultured approximately five days with allogeneic regulatory or mature dendritic cells at 1:10. The specimen sequenced was naive CD8+ T cells from blood cultured with dendritic cells. Subset denoted: CD45RA+ naive T cells. These receptors all come from a human donor in good health.

This rearrangement joins TRBV7-9 to TRBJ2-1, with 15 bases fitting TRBD2. The V gene end was trimmed by 5 bases and the J gene end by 7 bases; junction bases not matched to a gene: 15. Looked up from germline, CDR1 is SEHNR and CDR2 is FQNEAQ (reference sequence). This CDR3 spans 19 amino acids. The CDR3 protein is CASSPKVGLAGGIGNEQFF. The CDR3 nucleotides are TGTGCCAGCAGCCCAAAAGTGGGACTAGCGGGGGGAATTGGTAATGAGCAGTTCTTC.

This chain uses TRBV9 with TRBJ1-4; D not resolved. V lost 3 bases and J lost 5, with 11 bases in between. CDR1 and CDR2 from the germline V gene are SGDLS and YYNGEE. CDR3 length: 14 amino acids. The CDR3 DNA is TGTGCCAGCAGCGGGGATGAGGGAAATGAAAAACTGTTTTTT. It codes for CASSGDEGNEKLFF.

The CDR3 DNA reads as TGCGCCAGCAGCCCCGGTCGTTTCGAGACAACGTATGGCTACACCTTC. Translated, it gives CASSPGRFETTYGYTF. J is TRBJ1-2 and V is TRBV4-3; D gene unclear. V was pared by 4 bases and J by 5 bases, with 20 bases between. Germline V CDR1 and CDR2: LGHNA, YSLEER. The CDR3 is 16 residues long.

The chain employs TRBV6-5 and TRBJ1-1, with TRBD1 as a possible D gene (6 bases). CDR3 length: 15 amino acids. The germline V gene encodes CDR1 MNHEY and CDR2 SVGAGI. V shed 0 bases and J shed 2 bases, with 10 bases lying between them. Here the CDR3 DNA reads TGTGCCAGCAGTTACTCGATTGGGGGCAACACTGAAGCTTTCTTT. This codes for CASSYSIGGNTEAFF.

The chain is built from TRBV30 and TRBJ2-7; 9 nucleotides line up with TRBD2. CDR3 length: 16 residues. V was pared by 1 base and J by 2 bases, with 9 bases of the junction left unmatched. Germline-derived CDR1 and CDR2 are GTSNPN and SVGIG (reference sequence). CDR3 coding DNA: TGTGCCTGGAGTGGGGGATTAGCGGGAGATACCTACGAGCAGTACTTC. It is translated as CAWSGGLAGDTYEQYF.

The CDR3 nucleotides are TGTGCCAGCAGCGGGGGTGGCTACACCTTC. Its protein is CASSGGGYTF. The J gene is TRBJ1-2, the V gene TRBV9; D remains unclear. The CDR3 covers 10 residues. V was clipped by 3 bases and J by 7 bases, with 4 bases between them. CDR1 and CDR2 from the germline V gene are SGDLS and YYNGEE.

V usage is TRBV28 and J usage is TRBJ2-7; a weak D match, TRBD1 (6 bases). The germline CDR1 and CDR2 sequences are MDHEN and SYDVKM. Trimming shortened V by 4 bases and J by 3 bases, and 16 bases separated the two germline ends. The CDR3 extends over 15 amino acids. CDR3: CASSSPRDKGYEQYF. CDR3 nucleotide sequence: TGTGCCAGCAGTTCCCCCCGGGACAAGGGCTACGAGCAGTACTTC. Filled out from reference TRBV28 and TRBJ2-7, the complete variable domain reads DVKVTQSSRYLVKRTGEKVFLECVQDMDHENMFWYRQDPGLGLRLIYFSYDVKMKEKGDIPEGYSVSREKKERFSLILESASTNQTSMYLCASSSPRDKGYEQYFGPGTRLTVT.

The chain is built from TRBV30 and TRBJ1-1, with D unclear. Germline V gene lookup returns CDR1 GTSNPN and CDR2 SVGIG (reference sequence). Trimming removed 2 bases at V and 7 bases at J, with 14 bases between. This CDR3 comprises 13 residues. CDR3 protein: CAWSTPRTDEAFF. Here the CDR3 DNA reads TGTGCCTGGAGTACCCCTCGGACGGATGAAGCTTTCTTT.

The V and J genes are TRBV27 and TRBJ2-2, with D possibly TRBD2 on 5 matching bases. This CDR3 has 14 residues. The V end lost 5 bases, the J end lost 7 bases, and 14 bases lay between the germline ends. Germline loops: CDR1 MNHEY, CDR2 SMNVEV (reference sequence). The CDR3 loop is CASSPTRVGGELFF. The CDR3 DNA reads TGTGCCAGCAGTCCTACTAGAGTCGGCGGGGAGCTGTTTTTT.

This clone was picked up one time. The rearrangement links TRBV29-1 to TRBJ2-1; 15 nucleotides match TRBD2. In germline, CDR1 is SQVTM, CDR2 ANQGSEA. This CDR3 comprises 17 residues. After removal of 6 bases from V and 0 bases from J, the junction contained 6 bases not matched to a gene. The CDR3 nucleotides are TGCAGCGTCGATGGACTAGCGGGAGGGAGCTCCTACAATGAGCAGTTCTTC. Its protein product is CSVDGLAGGSSYNEQFF.

The table lists this clone with a count of one. The chain is built from TRBV5-4 and TRBJ1-1; D remains ambiguous. CDR1 and CDR2 (germline): SGHNT, YYREEE (reference sequence). The V end lost 0 bases, the J end lost 0 bases, and 3 bases lay between the germline ends. CDR3 length: 13 residues. The DNA for the CDR3 is TGTGCCAGCAGCTTGGATATGAACACTGAAGCTTTCTTT. This translates into CASSLDMNTEAFF.

The V gene is TRBV29-1, the J gene TRBJ2-7, with 9 bases that match TRBD2. Per germline, CDR1 SQVTM and CDR2 ANQGSEA. J lost 3 bases, V lost 0 bases, and 12 bases had no gene match. CDR3 size: 17 residues. CDR3 sequence: CSVEDRGGLAGHYEQYF. The CDR3 DNA follows: TGCAGCGTTGAAGACCGTGGCGGCCTAGCGGGACACTACGAGCAGTACTTC.

The chain has TRBV4-3 and TRBJ2-7, with TRBD2 matching 12 bases. Germline lookup yields CDR1 LGHNA and CDR2 YSLEER. CDR3 length: 15 residues. The junction had 5 bases not matched to a gene; V was cut back by 1 base and J by 7 bases. CDR3 sequence reads: CASSQALAGGREQYF. CDR3 bases: TGCGCCAGCAGCCAAGCCCTAGCGGGGGGGAGGGAGCAGTACTTC.

This chain connects TRBV28 to TRBJ2-3; 7 nucleotides match TRBD1. V lost 3 bases and J lost 6; bases outside the gene matches: 3. The germline V gene encodes CDR1 MDHEN and CDR2 SYDVKM. This CDR3 is 13 amino acids long. The CDR3: CASSLTGWDTQYF. The CDR3, as DNA: TGTGCCAGCAGTTTGACAGGGTGGGATACGCAGTATTTT. Filled out from reference TRBV28 and TRBJ2-3, the complete variable domain reads DVKVTQSSRYLVKRTGEKVFLECVQDMDHENMFWYRQDPGLGLRLIYFSYDVKMKEKGDIPEGYSVSREKKERFSLILESASTNQTSMYLCASSLTGWDTQYFGPGTRLTVL.

The chain links TRBV4-2 to TRBJ2-7; TRBD1 aligns across 7 bases. V dropped 4 bases and J dropped 2; count of bases not matched to a gene: 8. CDR1 is LGHNA and CDR2 is YNFKEQ in the germline V gene. The CDR3 is 15 amino acids. CDR3 loop: CASSPEDRSAYEQYF. The CDR3 bases are TGTGCCAGCAGCCCTGAGGACAGGAGTGCCTACGAGCAGTACTTC.

V usage is TRBV7-9 and J usage is TRBJ2-7; possible D gene TRBD2, 5 bases. This CDR3 is built from 14 residues. V lost 4 bases, J lost 2 bases, and 12 bases lay in between. Germline-derived CDR1 and CDR2 are SEHNR and FQNEAQ (reference sequence). Here the CDR3 DNA reads TGTGCCAGCAGCTATGGACTGCGCCCCTACGAGCAGTACTTC. Protein: CASSYGLRPYEQYF.